Below are 31 T cell receptor beta chains sequenced from a single sample in a study of blood T cell repertoires in COVID-19. TCRdb's copy holds only in-frame clones and misses some; the assay was immunoSEQ multiplex PCR. Of a few hundred thousand clones listed, about 89% are singletons. Sequenced: PBMCs or T cells enriched from blood (not recorded which). These receptors all come from a woman aged 40 to 50 who had been exposed to COVID-19.

The rearrangement links TRBV5-1 to TRBJ2-2; D not certain. The ends were cut back, 7 bases at V and 3 bases at J, with 10 bases in the middle. The CDR3 has 13 amino acids. Per the germline V gene, CDR1 is SGHRS and CDR2 is YFSETQ. The CDR3 region has the DNA TGCGCCAGCCGCCGCTTAGACACCGGGGAGCTGTTTTTT. Encoded protein: CASRRLDTGELFF.

With respect to this clone: Other nucleotide sequences in the sample specify the same CDR3. The V call is TRBV5-8, the J call TRBJ1-3; no definite D call. This CDR3 is 14 amino acids long. With 0 bases removed from V and 0 bases from J, the gap between germline ends came to 4 bases. Looked up from germline, CDR1 is SGHTS and CDR2 is YDEGEE. CDR3 region: CASSLDSSGNTIYF. The CDR3, as DNA: TGTGCCAGCAGCTTGGATAGCTCTGGAAACACCATATATTTT. Full variable domain (outside the CDR3, taken from reference TRBV5-8 and TRBJ1-3): EAGVTQSPTHLIKTRGQQATLRCSPISGHTSVYWYQQALGLGLQFLLWYDEGEERNRGNFPPRFSGRQFPNYSSELNVNALELEDSALYLCASSLDSSGNTIYFGEGSWLTVV.

The chain recombines TRBV15 with TRBJ1-6; 10 bases fit TRBD1. Germline V CDR1 and CDR2: LNHNV, YYDKDF (reference sequence). After removal of 1 base from V and 6 bases from J, the junction contained 0 bases not matched to a gene. CDR3 length: 15 residues. The CDR3 is CATSRGDRGNSPLHF. The CDR3 DNA follows: TGTGCCACCAGCAGAGGGGACAGGGGTAATTCACCCCTCCACTTT.

The chain has TRBV7-2 and TRBJ1-3; D might be TRBD1 (5 bases). CDR1 is SGHTA, CDR2 FQGNSA, per germline. The CDR3 totals 15 residues. The V and J ends lost 1 base and 2 bases respectively, with 9 bases between them. The CDR3 DNA sequence: TGTGCCAGCAGCTTAGATGGGGCCCCTGGAAACACCATATATTTT. Amino acid sequence: CASSLDGAPGNTIYF.

This chain links TRBV4-1 with TRBJ2-2; D gene uncertain. CDR3 size: 14 residues. The germline V and J ends were trimmed by 4 bases and 2 bases, with 8 bases remaining between them. Germline V CDR1 and CDR2: MGHRA, YSYEKL. The CDR3 sequence: CASSPRENTGELFF. CDR3 nucleotide sequence: TGCGCCAGCAGCCCCCGAGAAAACACCGGGGAGCTGTTTTTT.

The CDR3 coding sequence is TGTGCCAGCTCACCGACAGCCAACAATCAGCCCCAGCATTTT. Its protein product is CASSPTANNQPQHF. The chain has TRBV18 and TRBJ1-5; maybe TRBD1 (5 bases). CDR1 and CDR2 (germline): KGHSH, LQKENI. CDR3 length: 14 amino acids. V was trimmed by 3 bases and J by 3 bases, leaving 9 bases between them.

The genes are TRBV5-1 and TRBJ2-5; D might be TRBD1 (6 bases). The CDR3 covers 14 residues. Germline V CDR1 and CDR2: SGHRS, YFSETQ. V was pared by 4 bases and J by 3 bases, with 13 bases between. In DNA form, the CDR3 reads TGCGCCAGCAGCCCCAAACAGGGAAAAGAGACCCAGTACTTC. Residues: CASSPKQGKETQYF.

The chain joins TRBV13 to TRBJ1-3, with 9 positions matching TRBD1. The CDR3 is 16 residues long. Germline V gene data show CDR1 as PRHDT and CDR2 as FYEKMQ (reference sequence). The ends lost 6 bases at V and 2 bases at J; junction bases unmatched: 8. DNA for the CDR3: TGTGCCAGCAGGGAGAAAGGGACAGGGCCTGGAAACACCATATATTTT. It encodes CASREKGTGPGNTIYF.

The gene calls are TRBV30 and TRBJ2-7; 14 nucleotides line up with TRBD2. The germline V gene has CDR1 GTSNPN and CDR2 SVGIG (reference sequence). Trimming removed 5 bases from V and 6 bases from J; junction bases left unmatched: 12. There are 16 residues in the CDR3. For the CDR3, the DNA is TGTGCCTGGGGAAGCTACGGACTAGCGGGAGGCCGCGAGCAGTACTTC. It is translated as CAWGSYGLAGGREQYF.

This clone was observed a single time. V gene TRBV14 combines with J gene TRBJ2-3; D not certain. The ends were cut back, 4 bases at V and 0 bases at J, with 23 bases in the middle. This CDR3 is 19 amino acids long. CDR1 is SGHDN and CDR2 is FVKESK in the germline V gene. The CDR3 spells CASSPSTAGKRSSTDTQYF. As DNA, the CDR3 is TGTGCCAGCAGCCCCTCAACCGCTGGAAAGCGATCTAGCACAGATACGCAGTATTTT.

The CDR3 sequence is CASSTRVSYNEQFF. CDR3 sequence (DNA): TGTGCCAGCAGCACCCGGGTTTCCTACAATGAGCAGTTCTTC. The chain carries TRBV21-1 and TRBJ2-1; TRBD2, the D gene given by the table, was not confirmed from the DNA. TRBV21-1 has pseudogene status. This CDR3 is built from 14 residues.

This chain joins TRBV2 and TRBJ1-6; tentatively, D is TRBD1 (5 bases). The CDR3 loop spans 15 amino acids. V shed 3 bases and J shed 8 bases, with 14 bases lying between them. Germline CDR1 and CDR2: SNHLY and FYNNEI. The DNA of the CDR3 is TGTGCCAGCAGTGAGAGGCGGCAGGGTGATTCACCCCTCCACTTT. This codes for CASSERRQGDSPLHF.

Here the CDR3 DNA reads TGTGCCAGCAGCCAAGTCCAGACTAACTATGGCTACACCTTC. This gives the protein CASSQVQTNYGYTF. The chain carries TRBV14 and TRBJ1-2; D unresolved. This CDR3 spans 14 amino acids. Deletions cut 1 base from V and 0 bases from J, with 6 bases between. Germline loops: CDR1 SGHDN, CDR2 FVKESK.

The chain links TRBV24-1 to TRBJ2-7; tentatively, D is TRBD2 (6 bases). Per the germline V gene, CDR1 is KGHDR and CDR2 is SFDVKD. This CDR3 is built from 17 residues. V lost 0 bases and J lost 2, with 16 bases in between. The DNA of the CDR3 is TGTGCCACCAGTGATTTGCCGCCACTCGGGAGAACCTACGAGCAGTACTTC. It specifies CATSDLPPLGRTYEQYF.

This chain joins TRBV30 and TRBJ2-3, with 9 bases lining up with TRBD2. The germline V gene encodes CDR1 GTSNPN and CDR2 SVGIG (reference sequence). Trimming removed 0 bases from V and 5 bases from J; junction bases left unmatched: 6. The CDR3 sequence is 15 residues long. The CDR3 DNA sequence: TGTGCCTGGAGTGTACGCGGGGGGGCCAGAGATACGCAGTATTTT. Amino acid sequence: CAWSVRGGARDTQYF.

J is TRBJ1-6 and V is TRBV7-8; perhaps TRBD1 as D (5 bases). CDR3 size: 16 residues. Trimming left V 0 bases short and J 6 bases short, with 12 bases between. Per germline, CDR1 SGHVS and CDR2 FQNEAQ. The CDR3 coding sequence is TGTGCCAGCAGCTTAGCAAAGGGGCTAAGTAATTCACCCCTCCACTTT. Its translation: CASSLAKGLSNSPLHF.

The CDR3 region is CASSFRTSGDTGELFF. CDR3 nucleotides: TGTGCCAGCAGCTTCCGGACTAGCGGGGACACCGGGGAGCTGTTTTTT. J is TRBJ2-2 and V is TRBV3-1 (or the pseudogene TRBV3-2); 12 bases line up with TRBD2. The trim removed 5 bases at V and 3 bases at J, leaving 4 bases unmatched. Germline V gene data show CDR1 as LGHDT and CDR2 as YNNKEL (reference sequence). CDR3 length: 16 amino acids.

The rearrangement joins TRBV6-2 or TRBV6-3 to TRBJ2-3, with 12 bases that match TRBD2. CDR3 size: 15 residues. Germline CDR1 is MNHEY and CDR2 is SVGEGT. V gave up 5 bases and J gave up 7 bases; unmatched junction bases: 7. CDR3: CASSRLAGEGNTQYF. CDR3 coding DNA: TGTGCCAGCAGTCGACTAGCGGGAGAAGGGAATACGCAGTATTTT.

This clone has just a few counts. The V call is TRBV10-3, the J call TRBJ1-2; D is possibly TRBD1 (5 bases). Looked up from germline, CDR1 is ENHRY and CDR2 is SYGVKD. The CDR3 runs to 15 residues. V lost 4 bases and J lost 0, with 12 bases in between. The CDR3 DNA reads TGTGCCATCAGTGGGCAGGGCCGAGCTAACTATGGCTACACCTTC. Translating it yields CAISGQGRANYGYTF.

The chain uses TRBV12-5 and TRBJ1-2, with TRBD1 matching 9 bases. V dropped 3 bases and J dropped 8; count of bases not matched to a gene: 4. This CDR3 comprises 13 residues. Germline CDR1 and CDR2: LGHNT and FRNRAP. CDR3 amino acids: CASGFGQGRGYTF. The DNA for the CDR3 is TGTGCTAGTGGTTTCGGACAGGGGAGAGGCTACACCTTC. The whole variable domain, filled in from reference TRBV12-5 and TRBJ1-2, reads DARVTQTPRHKVTEMGQEVTMRCQPILGHNTVFWYRQTMMQGLELLAYFRNRAPLDDSGMPKDRFSAEMPDATLATLKIQPSEPRDSAVYFCASGFGQGRGYTFGSGTRLTVV.

Only one count was recorded for this clone. The chain is built from TRBV7-9 and TRBJ2-5; D possibly corresponds to TRBD2 (6 bases). The V end lost 1 base, the J end lost 5 bases, and 8 bases lay between the germline ends. This CDR3 comprises 13 residues. Germline CDR1 is SEHNR and CDR2 is FQNEAQ (reference sequence). This CDR3 reads CASSLVRDETQYF. For the CDR3, the DNA is TGTGCCAGCAGCTTAGTGCGGGATGAGACCCAGTACTTC.

Only one count was recorded for this clone. The chain joins TRBV4-3 to TRBJ1-6; TRBD1 agrees at 8 bases. Losses at the gene ends were 4 bases for V and 0 bases for J; bases not matched to a gene: 2. Germline CDR1 is LGHNA and CDR2 is YSLEER. The CDR3 totals 16 residues. The CDR3 loop reads CASSRGTGSYNSPLHF. CDR3 nucleotides: TGCGCCAGCAGCCGCGGGACAGGCTCCTATAATTCACCCCTCCACTTT.

In nucleotides, the CDR3 is TGTGCCATCAGTGATACAGGGGGCGCATGGGAGACCCAGTACTTC. Translation: CAISDTGGAWETQYF. The chain employs TRBV10-3 and TRBJ2-5; 9 bases match TRBD1. V trimming: 3 bases; J trimming: 5 bases; junction bases outside the gene matches: 7. CDR1 and CDR2 (germline): ENHRY, SYGVKD. The length of the CDR3 is 15 residues.

This clone was detected only a few times. The genes are TRBV6-2 or TRBV6-3 and TRBJ2-1; 11 bases are shared with TRBD2. The germline V gene has CDR1 MNHEY and CDR2 SVGEGT. The CDR3 contains 16 residues. Trimming cost V 2 bases and J 8 bases; bases outside gene matches: 8. CDR3 amino acids: CASSYTGLAGGDEQFF. The CDR3 DNA is TGTGCCAGCAGTTACACCGGACTAGCGGGCGGGGATGAGCAGTTCTTC.

The chain combines TRBV27 with TRBJ2-7; D is possibly TRBD1 (6 bases). From germline, CDR1 is MNHEY and CDR2 SMNVEV (reference sequence). This CDR3 is built from 16 residues. V was cut by 6 bases and J by 0 bases, with 18 bases left in between. CDR3 nucleotides: TGTGCCAGCAGACGCCAAACAGGGTCGGGCTCCTACGAGCAGTACTTC. It is translated as CASRRQTGSGSYEQYF.

The chain couples TRBV19 to TRBJ1-1; no clear D. The CDR3 has 15 amino acids. Trimming removed 3 bases at V and 1 base at J, with 12 bases between. Germline loops: CDR1 LNHDA, CDR2 SQIVND (reference sequence). DNA of the CDR3: TGTGCCAGTAGTATTCTGGGCGCACCGAACACTGAAGCTTTCTTT. Protein product: CASSILGAPNTEAFF.

The CDR3 bases are TGTGCCAGCAGCCTCTGGGGGCATGGGAGCGCTGAAGCTTTCTTT. As protein: CASSLWGHGSAEAFF. The J gene is TRBJ1-1, the V gene TRBV13; the D gene is possibly TRBD1 (6 bases). This CDR3 region has 15 residues. V was pared by 5 bases and J by 6 bases, with 19 bases between. From germline, CDR1 is PRHDT and CDR2 FYEKMQ (reference sequence).

The chain recombines TRBV5-1 with TRBJ2-5, with TRBD1 matching 8 bases. Germline loops: CDR1 SGHRS, CDR2 YFSETQ. CDR3 size: 17 residues. V shed 0 bases and J 5 bases; nucleotides not matched to a gene: 12. CDR3: CASSLDGRAGGTETQYF. The DNA of the CDR3 is TGCGCCAGCAGCTTGGATGGTCGCGCAGGGGGCACTGAGACCCAGTACTTC.

This clone was counted once. The chain is built from TRBV6-2 or TRBV6-3 and TRBJ1-5, with 8 bases aligning to TRBD1. The CDR3 is 14 residues long. Germline loops: CDR1 MNHEY, CDR2 SVGEGT. V gave up 4 bases and J gave up 7 bases; unmatched junction bases: 6. CDR3 nucleotides: TGTGCCAGCAGTTCCGGACAGGGAGGACAGCCCCAGCATTTT. Translating it yields CASSSGQGGQPQHF.

This clone was seen just once. J is TRBJ2-1 and V is TRBV5-1; D not certain. Trimming removed 0 bases from V and 0 bases from J, with 10 bases in between. CDR3 length: 16 amino acids. The germline gives CDR1 SGHRS, CDR2 YFSETQ. The CDR3 reads CASSLVVVSSYNEQFF. The CDR3 bases are TGCGCCAGCAGCTTGGTAGTAGTAAGCTCCTACAATGAGCAGTTCTTC.

The V and J genes are TRBV15 and TRBJ1-3; TRBD1 aligns across 7 bases. With 6 bases clipped from V and 4 bases from J, the junction kept 6 bases outside the gene matches. Germline CDR1 LNHNV, CDR2 YYDKDF (reference sequence). The CDR3 totals 14 residues. The CDR3 is CATSRPGQGNTIYF. CDR3 bases: TGTGCCACCAGTAGGCCGGGACAGGGAAACACCATATATTTT.